Sequencing of this TCR beta chain was carried out in a study of radiation and T cells in renal cell carcinoma. Study results and caveats: Baseline intratumoral clonotype presence is unknown without pretreatment biopsies. Top tumor clonotypes rose in blood 2 weeks post-radiation, then contracted.

Clones were read by immunoSEQ multiplex PCR, and TCRdb kept only the in-frame ones, dropping some. The sample consists of 130,000 to 150,000 clones, about 88% of them appearing once. Time point specified: blood 4 weeks post-SBRT, at nephrectomy. Treatment reported: 15 Gy SBRT to primary tumor, nephrectomy 4 weeks later. Nephrectomy followed 15 Gy stereotactic body radiation by 4 weeks. Serial blood draws occurred at baseline and 2 and 4 weeks post-SBRT. On this clone itself: Its target is unknown.

Germline assignment: CDR1 KGHSH and CDR2 LQKENI. V lost 2 bases and J lost 5; bases outside the gene matches: 10. This CDR3 contains 16 residues. This receptor was obtained from a woman between 50 and 59 years old with renal cell carcinoma. V and J are TRBV18 and TRBJ1-1; 8 nucleotides agree with TRBD1. Sequences were derived from blood, sampled from a patient whose treatment included radiotherapy and nephrectomy. CDR3 sequence (DNA): TGTGCCAGCTCACCAGGGACAGGACGATTGGGGACTGAAGCTTTCTTT. Protein product: CASSPGTGRLGTEAFF. Combining the CDR3 with reference TRBV18 and TRBJ1-1 gives the whole variable domain NAGVMQNPRHLVRRRGQEARLRCSPMKGHSHVYWYRQLPEEGLKFMVYLQKENIIDESGMPKERFSAEFPKEGPSILRIQQVVRGDSAAYFCASSPGTGRLGTEAFFGQGTRLTVV.